The 26 T cell receptor beta chains presented below share a single source sample, sequenced in a study of blood T cell repertoires in COVID-19. Only in-frame clones appear in the TCRdb table, and some are missing; sequencing was by immunoSEQ multiplex PCR. The data show over 95,000 clones, approximately 80% seen once. The material sequenced was peripheral blood. The source is a woman aged 40-49 years with acute or convalescent COVID-19.

This clone was observed a handful of times. The rearrangement joins TRBV5-1 to TRBJ1-1; 9 bases match TRBD1. V shed 3 bases and J 5 bases; nucleotides not matched to a gene: 8. Germline V gives CDR1 SGHRS, CDR2 YFSETQ. The CDR3 is made up of 15 amino acids. CDR3 sequence: CASSSYGQGITEAFF. CDR3 in DNA: TGCGCCAGCAGCTCGTACGGACAGGGGATTACTGAAGCTTTCTTT.

The CDR3 reads CASSQDTTNQPQHF. DNA for the CDR3: TGTGCCAGCAGCCAAGACACAACAAATCAGCCCCAGCATTTT. The chain employs TRBV3-1 (or the pseudogene TRBV3-2) and TRBJ1-5; D remains ambiguous. Germline values: CDR1 LGHDT, CDR2 YNNKEL (reference sequence). The V gene lost 0 bases and the J gene lost 4 bases, with 7 bases spanning the gap. The CDR3 contains 14 residues.

V gene TRBV15 combines with J gene TRBJ2-5, with 9 bases fitting TRBD2. CDR1 LNHNV and CDR2 YYDKDF come from the germline V gene (reference sequence). CDR3 length equals 17 residues. V lost 5 bases, J lost 5 bases, and 15 bases stayed unmatched. Here the CDR3 DNA reads TGTGCCACCAGCCCTTTGGGTAGCGGGGGACCGATGGAGACCCAGTACTTC. This translates into CATSPLGSGGPMETQYF.

The gene calls are TRBV19 and TRBJ1-4; D is possibly TRBD1 (5 bases). The CDR3 is 14 residues long. The V gene lost 7 bases and the J gene lost 4 bases, with 13 bases spanning the gap. The germline V gene has CDR1 LNHDA and CDR2 SQIVND (reference sequence). The CDR3: CASTGLQVNEKLFF. The CDR3 nucleotides read TGTGCCAGTACCGGGCTACAGGTTAATGAAAAACTGTTTTTT.

The chain carries TRBV2 and TRBJ1-4, with D perhaps TRBD1 (5 bases). This CDR3 comprises 12 residues. CDR1 and CDR2 (germline): SNHLY, FYNNEI. V was cut by 10 bases and J by 5 bases, with 11 bases left in between. The DNA for the CDR3 is TGTGCCACAATGCGGGGGAATGAAAAACTGTTTTTT. This translates into CATMRGNEKLFF.

The CDR3 nucleotides read TGTGCCAGCAGCCCAAGGGGCCACGATGGGGATGGCTACACCTTC. Encoded protein: CASSPRGHDGDGYTF. The rearrangement joins TRBV3-1 (or the pseudogene TRBV3-2) to TRBJ1-2; perhaps TRBD1 as D (5 bases). Germline V gene data show CDR1 as LGHDT and CDR2 as YNNKEL (reference sequence). There are 15 residues in the CDR3. Trimming cost V 4 bases and J 6 bases, with 18 bases left between them.

V usage is TRBV3-1 (or the pseudogene TRBV3-2) and J usage is TRBJ1-2; D uncertain. Between the trimmed V and J ends, which lost 3 bases and 8 bases, there was a span of 10 bases. CDR1 and CDR2 (germline): LGHDT, YNNKEL (reference sequence). The length of the CDR3 is 12 residues. The CDR3 protein is CASSQSLGGYTF. The CDR3 DNA reads as TGTGCCAGCAGCCAGTCCCTTGGCGGCTACACCTTC.

The chain uses TRBV7-2 and TRBJ1-2; TRBD1 is a possible D gene (6 bases). The V and J ends lost 5 bases and 8 bases respectively, with 15 bases between them. Germline CDR1 SGHTA, CDR2 FQGNSA. This CDR3 is 13 amino acids long. Here the CDR3 reads CASSTTGPVGYTF. The CDR3, as DNA: TGTGCCAGCAGCACCACAGGGCCGGTGGGCTACACCTTC.

The chain links TRBV19 to TRBJ2-7; D may be TRBD1 (6 bases). The CDR3 consists of 12 residues. Germline values: CDR1 LNHDA, CDR2 SQIVND (reference sequence). The V and J ends lost 8 bases and 1 base respectively, with 9 bases between them. CDR3 amino acids: CASSGQSYEQYF. The DNA of the CDR3 is TGTGCCAGTTCAGGACAGTCCTACGAGCAGTACTTC.

This clone has more than one count but fewer than ten. The CDR3 sequence is CASSFGGTSGETQYF. The CDR3, as DNA: TGTGCCAGCAGCTTCGGAGGGACTAGCGGGGAGACCCAGTACTTC. V gene TRBV5-5 combines with J gene TRBJ2-5, with 12 bases identical to TRBD2. J gave up 5 bases and V 2 bases, and 4 bases lay outside the gene matches. The CDR3 loop spans 15 amino acids. From germline, CDR1 is SGHKS and CDR2 YYEKEE (reference sequence). Drawing the rest from reference TRBV5-5 and TRBJ2-5, the complete variable domain is DAGVTQSPTHLIKTRGQQVTLRCSPISGHKSVSWYQQVLGQGPQFIFQYYEKEERGRGNFPDRFSARQFPNYSSELNVNALLLGDSALYLCASSFGGTSGETQYFGPGTRLLVL.

In its sample, this clone was seen a few times. The chain combines TRBV5-1 with TRBJ2-1, with D possibly being TRBD1 (5 bases). The CDR3 covers 12 residues. CDR1 SGHRS and CDR2 YFSETQ come from the germline V gene. Trimming left V 4 bases short and J 10 bases short, with 12 bases between. For the CDR3, the DNA is TGCGCCAGCAGCCCTTGGGCAGGGGAGCAGTTCTTC. Protein: CASSPWAGEQFF.

The chain joins TRBV7-2 to TRBJ2-2, with 7 bases fitting TRBD1. Looked up from germline, CDR1 is SGHTA and CDR2 is FQGNSA. The CDR3 contains 16 residues. Trimming took 6 bases from V and 0 from J; bases not matched to a gene: 7. CDR3 region: CASSGQALSNTGELFF. The CDR3 coding sequence is TGTGCCAGCAGTGGACAGGCACTATCGAACACCGGGGAGCTGTTTTTT.

The chain combines TRBV3-1 (or the pseudogene TRBV3-2) with TRBJ1-3; 7 bases fit TRBD1. V shed 0 bases and J 0 bases; nucleotides not matched to a gene: 5. The CDR3 is 17 residues long. Germline V gene lookup returns CDR1 LGHDT and CDR2 YNNKEL (reference sequence). CDR3 coding DNA: TGTGCCAGCAGCCAAGATCGAGGGGGCTACTCTGGAAACACCATATATTTT. Its translation is CASSQDRGGYSGNTIYF.

This clone was seen only a few times. The chain has TRBV11-2 and TRBJ2-7; D may be TRBD2 (5 bases). This CDR3 region has 12 residues. Germline CDR1 reads SGHAT; CDR2 reads FQNNGV. Trimming shortened V by 1 base and J by 7 bases, and 8 bases separated the two germline ends. This CDR3 is CASSLGGVEQYF. The CDR3, as DNA: TGTGCCAGCAGCTTAGGGGGAGTAGAGCAGTACTTC.

The rearrangement links TRBV7-3 to TRBJ2-2; 9 nucleotides agree with TRBD1. The germline gives CDR1 SGHTA, CDR2 FQGTGA. With 3 bases clipped from V and 5 bases from J, the junction kept 1 base outside the gene matches. The CDR3 spans 14 residues. This chain's CDR3 is CASSLGQGTGELFF. CDR3 DNA sequence: TGTGCCAGCAGCTTGGGACAGGGAACCGGGGAGCTGTTTTTT.

The chain uses TRBV10-2 and TRBJ2-2; 10 bases match TRBD1. Unmatched junction bases numbered 8, after V lost 8 bases and J lost 5 bases. The CDR3 spans 15 residues. Germline V gene data show CDR1 as WSHSY and CDR2 as SAAADI. The CDR3 spells CASLLTGGNTGELFF. CDR3 in DNA: TGCGCCAGCTTGTTGACAGGGGGCAATACCGGGGAGCTGTTTTTT.

The CDR3 loop is CASSPQPTGGAYEQYF. Here the CDR3 DNA reads TGTGCCAGCTCACCCCAACCGACAGGGGGCGCCTACGAGCAGTACTTC. The V gene is TRBV18, the J gene TRBJ2-7, with 10 bases that match TRBD1. The CDR3 is 16 residues long. The V gene end was trimmed by 3 bases and the J gene end by 2 bases; junction bases not matched to a gene: 7. Germline CDR1 KGHSH, CDR2 LQKENI.

Here the CDR3 DNA reads TGTGCCAGCAGCCCAATTCGGGATCCCTACGAGCAGTACTTC. This encodes CASSPIRDPYEQYF. The chain joins TRBV6-5 to TRBJ2-7, with a weak D call TRBD2 (5 bases). The CDR3 is 14 residues long. CDR1 MNHEY and CDR2 SVGAGI come from the germline V gene. V was cut by 6 bases and J by 2 bases, with 14 bases left in between.

The rearrangement joins TRBV18 to TRBJ2-2, with no clear D. The V end lost 4 bases, the J end lost 5 bases, and 11 bases lay between the germline ends. The CDR3 has 14 amino acids. CDR1 and CDR2 from the germline V gene are KGHSH and LQKENI. CDR3 amino acids: CASSRLGSTGELFF. DNA for the CDR3: TGTGCCAGCTCACGACTGGGTAGTACCGGGGAGCTGTTTTTT.

The chain recombines TRBV5-1 with TRBJ1-1; TRBD1 agrees at 9 bases. Germline CDR1 is SGHRS and CDR2 is YFSETQ. V was clipped by 4 bases and J by 11 bases; unmatched bases: 6. The CDR3 length is 12 residues. In DNA, the CDR3 is TGCGCCAGCAGCCCGGGACAGGGAAGGGCTTTCTTT. The encoded protein is CASSPGQGRAFF. Together with reference TRBV5-1 and TRBJ1-1, the CDR3 gives the full variable domain: KAGVTQTPRYLIKTRGQQVTLSCSPISGHRSVSWYQQTPGQGLQFLFEYFSETQRNKGNFPGRFSGRQFSNSRSEMNVSTLELGDSALYLCASSPGQGRAFFGQGTRLTVV.

The CDR3 sequence: CASSSSGASSYEQYF. For the CDR3, the DNA is TGTGCCAGCAGCTCTAGCGGGGCGAGCTCCTACGAGCAGTACTTC. The chain carries TRBV9 and TRBJ2-7; TRBD2 agrees at 9 bases. CDR3 length equals 15 residues. CDR1 SGDLS and CDR2 YYNGEE come from the germline V gene. V trimming: 4 bases; J trimming: 0 bases; junction bases outside the gene matches: 5.

J is TRBJ1-1 and V is TRBV7-2; 9 positions match TRBD1. The CDR3 sequence is 15 residues long. The J segment lost 4 bases and the V segment lost 5 bases, leaving 8 bases of the junction unmatched. Germline CDR1 SGHTA, CDR2 FQGNSA. Written as DNA, the CDR3 is TGTGCCAGCAGCCTGTCCGGGACAGGGCGCACTGAAGCTTTCTTT. The encoded protein is CASSLSGTGRTEAFF.

The rearrangement joins TRBV5-8 to TRBJ2-3, with D possibly being TRBD2 (6 bases). Germline lookup yields CDR1 SGHTS and CDR2 YDEGEE. The CDR3 is 15 residues long. Trimming cost V 0 bases and J 0 bases, with 8 bases left between them. The CDR3 DNA follows: TGTGCCAGCAGCTTGGAGCGGGTTAGCACAGATACGCAGTATTTT. Translation: CASSLERVSTDTQYF.

V and J are TRBV18 and TRBJ1-2, with 8 bases matching TRBD1. Germline V gene sequence: CDR1 KGHSH, CDR2 LQKENI. V shed 3 bases, J shed 8 bases, and the junction held 11 bases outside the gene matches. CDR3 length equals 15 residues. Here the CDR3 reads CASSPSQGELGGYTF. The CDR3 coding sequence is TGTGCCAGCTCACCCTCACAGGGGGAGTTGGGGGGCTACACCTTC.

The chain joins TRBV30 to TRBJ1-5; TRBD1 might be the D (5 bases). V dropped 1 base and J dropped 5 bases, with 9 bases sitting between them. The CDR3 runs to 13 residues. Germline V gives CDR1 GTSNPN, CDR2 SVGIG (reference sequence). The CDR3 nucleotides read TGTGCCTGGAGTGAGGGGCTCGATCAGCCCCAGCATTTT. Protein: CAWSEGLDQPQHF.

The J gene is TRBJ1-2, the V gene TRBV7-2; D gene uncertain. Germline V gene lookup returns CDR1 SGHTA and CDR2 FQGNSA. This CDR3 has 14 amino acids. Trimming took off 1 base at V and 6 bases at J, with 12 bases between the two ends. DNA for the CDR3: TGTGCCAGCAGCTTAGGAGGAAGTACGAATGGCTACACCTTC. Protein: CASSLGGSTNGYTF.